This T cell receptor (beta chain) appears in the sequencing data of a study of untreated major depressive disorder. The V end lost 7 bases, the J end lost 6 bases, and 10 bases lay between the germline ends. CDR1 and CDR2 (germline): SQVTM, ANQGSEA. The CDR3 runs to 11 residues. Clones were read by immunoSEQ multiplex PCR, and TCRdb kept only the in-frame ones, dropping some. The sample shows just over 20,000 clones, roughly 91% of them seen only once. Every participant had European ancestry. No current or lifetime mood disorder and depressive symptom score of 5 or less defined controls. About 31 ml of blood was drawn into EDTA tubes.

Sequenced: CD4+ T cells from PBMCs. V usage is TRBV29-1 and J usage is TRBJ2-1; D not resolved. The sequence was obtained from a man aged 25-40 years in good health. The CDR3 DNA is TGCAGCGGTCCCCTTGGCAATGAGCAGTTCTTC. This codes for CSGPLGNEQFF.